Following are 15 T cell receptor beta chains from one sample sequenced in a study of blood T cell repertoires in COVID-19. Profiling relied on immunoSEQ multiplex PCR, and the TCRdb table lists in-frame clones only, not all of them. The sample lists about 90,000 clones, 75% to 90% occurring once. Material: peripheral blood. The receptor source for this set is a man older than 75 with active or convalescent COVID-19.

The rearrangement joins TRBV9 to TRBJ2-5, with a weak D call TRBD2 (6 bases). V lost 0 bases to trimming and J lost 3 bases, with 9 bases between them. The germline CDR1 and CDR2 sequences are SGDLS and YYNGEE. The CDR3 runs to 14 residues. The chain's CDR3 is CASSVGVAEETQYF. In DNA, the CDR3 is TGTGCCAGCAGCGTAGGGGTAGCGGAAGAGACCCAGTACTTC.

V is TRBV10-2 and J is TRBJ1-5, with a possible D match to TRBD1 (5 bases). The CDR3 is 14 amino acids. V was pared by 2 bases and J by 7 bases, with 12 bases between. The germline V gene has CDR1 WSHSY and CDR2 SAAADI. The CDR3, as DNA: TGCGCCAGCAGTGAGGGAGGGGCGGTGCAGCCCCAGCATTTT. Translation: CASSEGGAVQPQHF.

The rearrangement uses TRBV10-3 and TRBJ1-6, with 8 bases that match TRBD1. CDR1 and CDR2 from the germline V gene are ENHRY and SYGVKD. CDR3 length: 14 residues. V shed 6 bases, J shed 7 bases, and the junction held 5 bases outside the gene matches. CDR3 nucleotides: TGTGCCATCAGGCAGGGGGCTCAGAATTCACCCCTCCACTTT. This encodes CAIRQGAQNSPLHF.

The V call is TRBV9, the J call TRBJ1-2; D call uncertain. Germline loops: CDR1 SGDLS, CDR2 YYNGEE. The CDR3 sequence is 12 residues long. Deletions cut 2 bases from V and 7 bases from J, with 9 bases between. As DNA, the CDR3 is TGTGCCAGCAGCGTCCCATCCGGTGGCTACACCTTC. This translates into CASSVPSGGYTF.

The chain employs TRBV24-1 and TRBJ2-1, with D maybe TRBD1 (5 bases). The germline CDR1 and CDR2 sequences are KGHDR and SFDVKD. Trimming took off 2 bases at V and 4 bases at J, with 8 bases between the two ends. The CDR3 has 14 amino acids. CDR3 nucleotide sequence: TGTGCCACCAGTGATTGGGGCGGATACAATGAGCAGTTCTTC. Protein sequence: CATSDWGGYNEQFF.

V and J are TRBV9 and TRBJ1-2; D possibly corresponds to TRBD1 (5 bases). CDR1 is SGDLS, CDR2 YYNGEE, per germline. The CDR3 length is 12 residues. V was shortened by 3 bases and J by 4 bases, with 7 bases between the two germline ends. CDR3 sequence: CASSGTPYGYTF. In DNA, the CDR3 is TGTGCCAGCAGCGGGACACCCTATGGCTACACCTTC.

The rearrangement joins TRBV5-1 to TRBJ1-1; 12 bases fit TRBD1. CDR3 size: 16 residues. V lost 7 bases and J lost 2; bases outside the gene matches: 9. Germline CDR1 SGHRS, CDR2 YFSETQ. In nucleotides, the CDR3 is TGCGCCAGCCGGACCGGGACAGGGGGCGTCAACACTGAAGCTTTCTTT. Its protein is CASRTGTGGVNTEAFF.

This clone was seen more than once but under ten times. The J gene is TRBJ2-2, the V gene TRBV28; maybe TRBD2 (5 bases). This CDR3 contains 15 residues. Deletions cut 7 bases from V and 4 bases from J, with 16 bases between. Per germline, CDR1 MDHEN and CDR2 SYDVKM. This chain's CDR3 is CASTGLRVATGELFF. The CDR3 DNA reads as TGTGCCAGCACAGGACTCCGGGTAGCCACCGGGGAGCTGTTTTTT.

Here the CDR3 reads CASSQGLPETQYF. The CDR3 region has the DNA TGTGCCAGCAGCCAGGGACTCCCCGAGACCCAGTACTTC. The chain combines TRBV7-6 with TRBJ2-5; TRBD2 is a possible D gene (6 bases). Trimming took off 5 bases at V and 5 bases at J, with 12 bases between the two ends. CDR1 and CDR2 from the germline V gene are SGHVS and FNYEAQ. This CDR3 is built from 13 residues. Combining the CDR3 with reference TRBV7-6 and TRBJ2-5 gives the whole variable domain GAGVSQSPRYKVTKRGQDVALRCDPISGHVSLYWYRQALGQGPEFLTYFNYEAQQDKSGLPNDRFSAERPEGSISTLTIQRTEQRDSAMYRCASSQGLPETQYFGPGTRLLVL.

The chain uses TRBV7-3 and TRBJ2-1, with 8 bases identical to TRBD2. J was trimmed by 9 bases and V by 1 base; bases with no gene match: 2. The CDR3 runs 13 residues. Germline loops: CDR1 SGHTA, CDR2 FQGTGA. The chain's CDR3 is CASSLKGLGEQFF. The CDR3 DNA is TGTGCCAGCAGCTTAAAGGGACTAGGTGAGCAGTTCTTC.

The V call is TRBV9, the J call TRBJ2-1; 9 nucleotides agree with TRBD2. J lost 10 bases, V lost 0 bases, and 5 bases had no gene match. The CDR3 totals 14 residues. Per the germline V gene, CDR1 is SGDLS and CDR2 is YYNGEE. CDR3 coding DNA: TGTGCCAGCAGCGTAGTATTAGCGGGAGCGGAGCAGTTCTTC. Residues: CASSVVLAGAEQFF. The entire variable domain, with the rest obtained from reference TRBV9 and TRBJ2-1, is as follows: DSGVTQTPKHLITATGQRVTLRCSPRSGDLSVYWYQQSLDQGLQFLIQYYNGEERAKGNILERFSAQQFPDLHSELNLSSLELGDSALYFCASSVVLAGAEQFFGPGTRLTVL.

The CDR3 is CASSETGRVTEAFF. CDR3 in DNA: TGTGCCAGCAGTGAAACAGGGAGGGTCACTGAAGCTTTCTTT. The gene calls are TRBV25-1 and TRBJ1-1, with D possibly being TRBD1 (6 bases). The germline CDR1 and CDR2 sequences are MGHDK and SYGVNS. The germline V and J ends were trimmed by 2 bases and 4 bases, with 11 bases remaining between them. The CDR3 runs 14 residues. Variable domain in full (rest from reference TRBV25-1 and TRBJ1-1): EADIYQTPRYLVIGTGKKITLECSQTMGHDKMYWYQQDPGMELHLIHYSYGVNSTEKGDLSSESTVSRIRTEHFPLTLESARPSHTSQYLCASSETGRVTEAFFGQGTRLTVV.

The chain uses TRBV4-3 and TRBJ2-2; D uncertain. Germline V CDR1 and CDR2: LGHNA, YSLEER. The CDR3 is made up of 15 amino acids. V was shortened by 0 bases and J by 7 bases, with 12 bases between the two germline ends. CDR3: CASSQEWQDNGELFF. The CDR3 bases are TGCGCCAGCAGCCAAGAGTGGCAGGATAACGGGGAGCTGTTTTTT.

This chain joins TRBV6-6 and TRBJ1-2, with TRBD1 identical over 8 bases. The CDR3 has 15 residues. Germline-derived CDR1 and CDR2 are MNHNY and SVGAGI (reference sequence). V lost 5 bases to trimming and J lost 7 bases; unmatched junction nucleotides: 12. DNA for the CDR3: TGTGCCAGCAGTAACGGACAGGGCCTAAGTAGTGGCTACACCTTC. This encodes CASSNGQGLSSGYTF.

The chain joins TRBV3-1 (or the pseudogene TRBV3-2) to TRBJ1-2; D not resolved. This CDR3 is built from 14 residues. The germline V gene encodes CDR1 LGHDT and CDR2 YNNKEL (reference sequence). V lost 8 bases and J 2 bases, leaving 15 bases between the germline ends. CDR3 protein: CASGETRKNYGYTF. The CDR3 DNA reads TGTGCCAGCGGGGAGACGAGAAAAAACTATGGCTACACCTTC.